This T cell receptor beta chain was captured in a study of cytotoxic CD8 clonotypes in ibrutinib-treated CLL (dated by TCRdb to the early 2020s). General notes on the study: The cohort included roughly 15 treatment-naive and eleven to twelve relapsed/refractory patients; around 18 were IGHV unmutated. Responses were partial in around 25 patients and complete in 2; after median about 70 months follow-up, around 14 stayed in remission and about twelve progressed. Response samples were obtained after a median of roughly 13 months of treatment, with a range of roughly 6 to 40 months. All remission and progressive disease samples were collected while patients were still receiving ibrutinib. Samples averaged about 260,000 productive templates and 94,082 productive rearrangements. Cryopreserved peripheral blood mononuclear cells were collected at three points: before therapy, at response, and at either sustained remission or disease progression. Of the 70 to 100 people in the trial, 26 had longitudinal samples available.

Including the terminal cysteine and phenylalanine, the CDR3 comprises 14 residues. The CDR3 DNA has 42 bases and is translated from base 1. From the germline V gene, CDR1 is SGDLS and CDR2 is YYNGEE. The germline ends are 8 bases apart after V is trimmed by 0 bases and J by 7 bases. The time point label corresponds to: about twelve months on ibrutinib. For TCR beta library preparation, approximately 1.8 micrograms of genomic DNA was extracted from cryopreserved PBMCs. High-throughput TCR beta sequencing was performed on longitudinal blood samples from CLL patients receiving ibrutinib monotherapy. The patients took part in an open-label, single-center phase 2 trial of ibrutinib monotherapy. What the work shows at the level of the full study, not this receptor alone: Baseline clonality was found to be higher than that of age-matched healthy donors and was strongly correlated with circulating CD8+ T-cell counts. Public clonotypes were found to be uncommon and were observed to contract or remain stable during treatment; the increase in clonality was shown to reflect expansion of private clonotypes at ibrutinib response. Lymph node repertoires were not examined, and the timing of sampling was not matched between patients in sustained remission and those whose disease progressed. Clonality increased at ibrutinib response, stayed stable in sustained remission, and fell back toward baseline at progression.

A MiSeq instrument was used for deep resolution sequencing, which targeted depths ranging from 1 in 1 million up to 1 in 200,000 T cells, with coverage averaging 10x for each clonotype. TCR beta libraries were generated with the immunoSEQ hsTCRB Kit. As for the original processing: Data were analyzed with ImmunoSEQ Data Assistant and ImmunoSEQ Analyzer, with V, D and J genes assigned per IMGT definitions. Clonality, which ranges from 0 to 1, was calculated by subtracting the normalized Shannon entropy of productive rearrangement frequencies from one. Only overrepresented clonotypes making up at least 0.05% of the repertoire of each patient were included in the public clonotype analysis. Repertoires from about a dozen age-matched healthy donors in immuneACCESS were used as clonality controls. TCRdb limited this immuneACCESS table to in-frame rearrangements with V and J called. A share of clones is missing; checked studies link under half to unresolved V genes, and the rest is unexplained. V, J and clone size are taken as reported in that table, and D and trimming were inferred from the DNA itself. The sample table contains just over 200,000 clones; only one count was recorded for about three quarters of them. Approximately 5.9% of the sample is taken by the ten largest.

There are a few counts of this clone. The specificity of this receptor is unknown. No much larger clone exists at a distance of one base, and base qualities are not known. This sample comprised PBMCs, obtained after 12 months of ibrutinib treatment. Here the chain combines TRBV9 and TRBJ1-6; a tentative D call is TRBD1 (6 bases match). The clonotype was recovered from a human donor with chronic lymphocytic leukemia. In nucleotides, the sequence is TGTGCCAGCAGCGTAGCAGGGGAAAATTCACCCCTCCACTTT. Its amino acids are CASSVAGENSPLHF.